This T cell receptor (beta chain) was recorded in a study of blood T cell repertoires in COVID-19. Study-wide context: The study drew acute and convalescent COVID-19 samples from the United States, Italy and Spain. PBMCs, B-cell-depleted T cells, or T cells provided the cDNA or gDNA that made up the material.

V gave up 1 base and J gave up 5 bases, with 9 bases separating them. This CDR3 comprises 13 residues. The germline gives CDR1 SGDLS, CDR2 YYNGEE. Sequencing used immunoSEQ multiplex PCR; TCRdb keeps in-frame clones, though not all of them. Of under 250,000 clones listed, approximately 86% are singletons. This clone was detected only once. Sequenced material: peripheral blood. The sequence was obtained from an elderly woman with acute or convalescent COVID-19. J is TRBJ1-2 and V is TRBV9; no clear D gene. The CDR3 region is CASSVSGSYGYTF. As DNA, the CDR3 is TGTGCCAGCAGCGTATCCGGGTCGTATGGCTACACCTTC. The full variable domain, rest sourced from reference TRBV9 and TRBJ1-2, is DSGVTQTPKHLITATGQRVTLRCSPRSGDLSVYWYQQSLDQGLQFLIQYYNGEERAKGNILERFSAQQFPDLHSELNLSSLELGDSALYFCASSVSGSYGYTFGSGTRLTVV.